This TCR beta chain was observed in a study of sequential checkpoint blockade in melanoma. This sample's treatment: randomized to nivolumab then ipilimumab (arm A) or the reverse (arm B). Profiling relied on immunoSEQ multiplex PCR, and the TCRdb table lists in-frame clones only, not all of them. The sample lists 6,500 to 10,000 clones, under 80% occurring once. The CDR3 is 17 amino acids. The junction had 14 bases not matched to a gene; V was cut back by 3 bases and J by 2 bases. Germline-derived CDR1 and CDR2 are SGHRS and YFSETQ. This clone has a handful of counts. The V and J genes are TRBV5-1 and TRBJ2-7, with 7 positions matching TRBD1. The specimen was CD8+ T cells sorted from blood (inferred from file names), collected from a patient given nivolumab and ipilimumab in sequence. The sequence was obtained from a human patient with melanoma. Some clones in this sample may be carry-over from other donors' samples. In DNA form, the CDR3 reads TGCGCCAGCAGCTCACATCCCGGGACAGTGAATACCTACGAGCAGTACTTC. Residues: CASSSHPGTVNTYEQYF.